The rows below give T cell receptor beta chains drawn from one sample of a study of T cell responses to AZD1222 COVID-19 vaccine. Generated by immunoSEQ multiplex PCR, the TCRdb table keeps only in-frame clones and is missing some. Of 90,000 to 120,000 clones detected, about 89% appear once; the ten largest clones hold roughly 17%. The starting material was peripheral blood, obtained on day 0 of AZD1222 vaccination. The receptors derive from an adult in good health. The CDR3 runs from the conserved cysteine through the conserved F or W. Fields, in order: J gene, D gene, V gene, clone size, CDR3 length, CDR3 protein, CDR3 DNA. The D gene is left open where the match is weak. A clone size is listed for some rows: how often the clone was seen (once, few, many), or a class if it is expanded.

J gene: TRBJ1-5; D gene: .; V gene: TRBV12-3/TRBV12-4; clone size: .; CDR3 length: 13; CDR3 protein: CASSGERNQPQHF; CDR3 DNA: TGTGCCAGCTCAGGAGAGCGCAATCAGCCCCAGCATTTT
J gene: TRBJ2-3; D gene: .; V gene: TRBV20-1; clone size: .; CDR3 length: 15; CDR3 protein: CSASVREKGTDTQYF; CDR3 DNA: TGCAGTGCTAGTGTCAGGGAGAAGGGGACAGATACGCAGTATTTT
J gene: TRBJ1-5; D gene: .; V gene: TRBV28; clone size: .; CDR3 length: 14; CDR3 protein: CASSPGAGLEPQHF; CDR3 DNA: TGTGCCAGCAGCCCCGGGGCGGGCCTCGAGCCCCAGCATTTT
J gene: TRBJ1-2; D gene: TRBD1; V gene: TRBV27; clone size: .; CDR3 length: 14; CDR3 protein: CASSFREGAGGYTF; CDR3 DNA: TGTGCCAGCAGTTTTAGGGAGGGGGCAGGTGGCTACACCTTC
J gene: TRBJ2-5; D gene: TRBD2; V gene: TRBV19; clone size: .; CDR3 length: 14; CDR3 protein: CASSKGLAEETQYF; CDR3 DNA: TGTGCCAGTAGTAAGGGACTAGCGGAAGAGACCCAGTACTTC
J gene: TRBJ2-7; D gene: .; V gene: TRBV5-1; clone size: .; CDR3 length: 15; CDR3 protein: CASSSGGRSSYEQYF; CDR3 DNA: TGCGCCAGCAGCTCCGGAGGCCGGTCGAGCTACGAGCAGTACTTC
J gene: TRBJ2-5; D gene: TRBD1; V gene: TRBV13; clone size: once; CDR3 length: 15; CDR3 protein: CASSFAGQGLETQYF; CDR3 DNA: TGTGCCAGCAGCTTTGCCGGACAGGGTTTAGAGACCCAGTACTTC
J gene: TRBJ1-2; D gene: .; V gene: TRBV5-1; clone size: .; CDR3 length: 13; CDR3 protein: CASSLERNEGYTF; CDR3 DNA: TGCGCCAGCAGCTTGGAAAGAAATGAGGGCTACACCTTC
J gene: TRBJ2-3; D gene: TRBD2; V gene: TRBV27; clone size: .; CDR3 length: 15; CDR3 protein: CASSLSSGGADTQYF; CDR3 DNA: TGTGCCAGCAGTTTATCAAGCGGGGGGGCTGATACGCAGTATTTT
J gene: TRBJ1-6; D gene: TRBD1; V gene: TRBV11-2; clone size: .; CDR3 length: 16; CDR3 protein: CASSFGQALYNSPLHF; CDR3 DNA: TGTGCCAGCAGCTTCGGACAGGCCCTTTATAATTCACCCCTCCACTTT